These 31 T cell receptor beta chains were all obtained from the same sample, sequenced in a study of CD8+ T cells in alopecia areata. Sequencing relied on a cDNA template that was reverse transcribed from extracted RNA. Generated by immunoSEQ multiplex PCR, the TCRdb table keeps only in-frame clones and is missing some. Of 150,000 to 250,000 clones detected, about three fifths appear once; the ten largest clones hold 5.5% to 6%. Treatment given: oral pan-JAK inhibitor, 5-10 mg twice daily. Sequencing used CD4+ T cells sorted from blood, obtained at week 24, from a patient treated with tofacitinib. The receptors stem from a human donor with alopecia areata.

The chain employs TRBV30 and TRBJ2-7; no firm D call. Trimming stripped 8 bases from V and 3 bases from J, with 11 bases between. Germline V gene sequence: CDR1 GTSNPN, CDR2 SVGIG (reference sequence). The CDR3 covers 11 residues. The CDR3 region has the DNA TGTGCCGCGAGCCCTGGCTACGAGCAGTACTTC. Its protein is CAASPGYEQYF.

The rearrangement links TRBV25-1 to TRBJ2-5; D call uncertain. The V gene's germline CDR1 is MGHDK and CDR2 SYGVNS. The V end lost 5 bases, the J end lost 5 bases, and 15 bases lay between the germline ends. This CDR3 region has 14 residues. The DNA of the CDR3 is TGTGCCAGCAGTTTTAGACGCGATAGGGAGACCCAGTACTTC. This encodes CASSFRRDRETQYF.

V gene TRBV19 combines with J gene TRBJ2-1, with a tentative D call TRBD2 (6 bases). Germline V CDR1 and CDR2: LNHDA, SQIVND (reference sequence). The CDR3 runs 14 residues. V gave up 6 bases and J gave up 7 bases, with 16 bases separating them. In nucleotides, the CDR3 is TGTGCCAGTAGCGCAGCGGGTGTCGTGAATGAGCAGTTCTTC. Protein sequence: CASSAAGVVNEQFF.

A note on this clone: The same CDR3 also results from other DNA sequences found in this sample. This chain joins TRBV6-5 and TRBJ1-5; 7 positions agree with TRBD1. Germline V gene data show CDR1 as MNHEY and CDR2 as SVGAGI. The CDR3 runs to 15 residues. J gave up 3 bases and V 0 bases, and 2 bases lay outside the gene matches. The CDR3: CASSYSGQVNQPQHF. The CDR3, as DNA: TGTGCCAGCAGTTACTCAGGACAGGTCAATCAGCCCCAGCATTTT.

This sequence joins TRBV5-1 and TRBJ1-1; D uncertain. V lost 4 bases to trimming and J lost 0 bases, with 10 bases between them. CDR1 and CDR2 (germline): SGHRS, YFSETQ. The CDR3 has 14 residues. The chain's CDR3 is CASSDRALNTEAFF. The CDR3 DNA sequence: TGCGCCAGCAGCGACCGGGCCTTGAACACTGAAGCTTTCTTT.

The CDR3, as DNA: TGTGCCAGCAGTGGGCCTTGGGACAGGGTTTCTGGAAACACCATATATTTT. Translated, it gives CASSGPWDRVSGNTIYF. The rearrangement joins TRBV25-1 to TRBJ2-2; 9 nucleotides align to TRBD1. The J call may be wrong; the DNA end is better matched by TRBJ1-3. The CDR3 loop spans 17 amino acids. In germline, CDR1 is MGHDK, CDR2 SYGVNS.

The V and J genes are TRBV29-1 and TRBJ2-3, with D possibly TRBD1 on 5 matching bases. The CDR3 is 13 amino acids. V was clipped by 5 bases and J by 4 bases, with 13 bases between them. The V gene's germline CDR1 is SQVTM and CDR2 ANQGSEA. CDR3 protein: CSVPQGPSDTQYF. The CDR3 region has the DNA TGCAGCGTTCCCCAGGGCCCCTCAGATACGCAGTATTTT.

This clone came up a few times. The V call is TRBV7-3, the J call TRBJ2-1; 9 bases are a match to TRBD2. The CDR3 consists of 17 residues. The ends lost 5 bases at V and 6 bases at J; junction bases unmatched: 14. Germline V gene data show CDR1 as SGHTA and CDR2 as FQGTGA. CDR3 bases: TGTGCCAGCAGCCCCGGGGCTAGCGGGGTCCCAGCCAATGAGCAGTTCTTC. It encodes CASSPGASGVPANEQFF.

The V and J genes are TRBV5-1 and TRBJ1-2; 9 bases line up with TRBD1. The CDR3 covers 15 residues. Germline lookup yields CDR1 SGHRS and CDR2 YFSETQ. After removal of 2 bases from V and 4 bases from J, the junction contained 6 bases not matched to a gene. The CDR3, as DNA: TGCGCCAGCAGCTTACCTGACAGGGGGTCCTATGGCTACACCTTC. This codes for CASSLPDRGSYGYTF.

With regard to this clone: The same CDR3 arises from other DNA sequences in this sample as well. The CDR3 reads CSVLTGTANEKLFF. The CDR3 nucleotides are TGCAGCGTTCTCACCGGGACAGCTAATGAAAAACTGTTTTTT. The chain carries TRBV29-1 and TRBJ1-4; 7 bases align to TRBD1. The CDR3 is 14 residues long. The germline gives CDR1 SQVTM, CDR2 ANQGSEA. J was trimmed by 3 bases and V by 5 bases; bases with no gene match: 6.

The gene calls are TRBV10-3 and TRBJ2-3; D may correspond to TRBD1 or TRBD2 (5 bases each). V shed 6 bases and J shed 0 bases, with 13 bases lying between them. The CDR3 is made up of 15 amino acids. CDR1 is ENHRY, CDR2 SYGVKD, per germline. CDR3 coding DNA: TGTGCCATCAGGGAGGACAAGACCAGCACAGATACGCAGTATTTT. It specifies CAIREDKTSTDTQYF.

This clone was counted between two and nine times. V gene TRBV29-1 combines with J gene TRBJ1-4; D possibly corresponds to TRBD1 (5 bases). Per germline, CDR1 SQVTM and CDR2 ANQGSEA. The CDR3 length is 14 residues. Trimming took off 4 bases at V and 2 bases at J, with 11 bases between the two ends. The CDR3 region is CSVGLAGTNEKLFF. The CDR3 DNA sequence: TGCAGCGTTGGGTTGGCAGGGACTAATGAAAAACTGTTTTTT.

This clone was found a few times. The chain links TRBV9 to TRBJ2-1; 10 positions match TRBD2. The V segment lost 0 bases and the J segment 0 bases; nucleotides outside the gene matches: 3. Germline CDR1 SGDLS, CDR2 YYNGEE. There are 17 residues in the CDR3. This chain's CDR3 is CASSVVSSGGSYNEQFF. In DNA form, the CDR3 reads TGTGCCAGCAGCGTAGTCTCTAGCGGGGGCTCCTACAATGAGCAGTTCTTC.

The chain links TRBV4-3 to TRBJ2-2, with D tentatively TRBD1 (7 bases). The CDR3 sequence is 15 residues long. The V end was cut by 1 base, the J end by 8 bases, with 14 bases between. The germline gives CDR1 LGHNA, CDR2 YSLEER. The CDR3: CASSQVQGGSGELFF. DNA of the CDR3: TGCGCCAGCAGCCAAGTTCAGGGGGGCTCTGGGGAGCTGTTTTTT.

V usage is TRBV30 and J usage is TRBJ1-5; no clear D gene. CDR3 length equals 13 residues. Deletions cut 3 bases from V and 6 bases from J, with 12 bases between. Germline V gives CDR1 GTSNPN, CDR2 SVGIG (reference sequence). CDR3 sequence reads: CAWRGQWGQPQHF. In DNA form, the CDR3 reads TGTGCCTGGAGGGGTCAGTGGGGTCAGCCCCAGCATTTT.

The chain carries TRBV25-1 and TRBJ2-5, with 12 nucleotides matching TRBD2. This CDR3 has 18 residues. The germline CDR1 and CDR2 sequences are MGHDK and SYGVNS. V was pared by 3 bases and J by 2 bases, with 10 bases of the junction left unmatched. CDR3 coding DNA: TGTGCCAGCAGTGACCCTAGCGGGGGGGCCTATCTACAAGAGACCCAGTACTTC. Protein: CASSDPSGGAYLQETQYF.

This sequence joins TRBV30 and TRBJ1-5, with 7 bases identical to TRBD1. V lost 2 bases and J lost 5; bases outside the gene matches: 3. This CDR3 has 13 amino acids. Germline V gives CDR1 GTSNPN, CDR2 SVGIG (reference sequence). This CDR3 reads CAWSTGADQPQHF. CDR3 sequence (DNA): TGTGCCTGGAGTACAGGGGCGGATCAGCCCCAGCATTTT.

The V and J genes are TRBV2 and TRBJ2-3; TRBD2 matches 12 bases. The germline gives CDR1 SNHLY, CDR2 FYNNEI. Trimming removed 3 bases from V and 3 bases from J; junction bases left unmatched: 1. This CDR3 is 15 amino acids long. The CDR3 is CASSEGLAGTDTQYF. The CDR3, as DNA: TGTGCCAGCAGTGAGGGACTAGCGGGTACAGATACGCAGTATTTT.

This clone was seen only a few times. CDR3 DNA: TGCAGCGTTGGAGAGACTAGCGGGGAAGAGACCCAGTACTTC. Translated: CSVGETSGEETQYF. The rearrangement joins TRBV29-1 to TRBJ2-5, with 11 positions matching TRBD2. Germline V gene sequence: CDR1 SQVTM, CDR2 ANQGSEA. CDR3 length: 14 residues. V lost 4 bases, J lost 3 bases, and 4 bases stayed unmatched.

The J gene is TRBJ2-3, the V gene TRBV5-1, with 9 bases that match TRBD2. The CDR3 contains 15 residues. Germline V gene sequence: CDR1 SGHRS, CDR2 YFSETQ. Trimming removed 5 bases from V and 2 bases from J; junction bases left unmatched: 6. CDR3 loop: CASRISGGATDTQYF. The DNA for the CDR3 is TGCGCCAGCAGAATTAGCGGGGGAGCCACAGATACGCAGTATTTT.

The chain carries TRBV30 and TRBJ1-5, with D maybe TRBD1 (6 bases). The germline V gene encodes CDR1 GTSNPN and CDR2 SVGIG (reference sequence). The CDR3 totals 13 residues. V was shortened by 3 bases and J by 4 bases, with 10 bases between the two germline ends. This CDR3 is CAWSKQGNQPQHF. CDR3 bases: TGTGCCTGGAGCAAACAGGGAAATCAGCCCCAGCATTTT.

This clone was seen more than once but under ten times. V is TRBV9 and J is TRBJ2-6, with a weak D call TRBD1 (5 bases). V lost 0 bases and J lost 0, with 16 bases in between. CDR3 length: 19 residues. From germline, CDR1 is SGDLS and CDR2 YYNGEE. The CDR3 here is CASSVARANPYSGANVLTF. CDR3 nucleotides: TGTGCCAGCAGCGTAGCCAGGGCGAACCCGTACTCTGGGGCCAACGTCCTGACTTTC.

The V call is TRBV29-1, the J call TRBJ2-5; D is perhaps TRBD2 (7 bases). The CDR3 runs 11 residues. Germline CDR1 SQVTM, CDR2 ANQGSEA. The V end lost 7 bases, the J end lost 3 bases, and 9 bases lay between the germline ends. The CDR3 protein is CSAGGKETQYF. The CDR3, as DNA: TGCAGCGCGGGGGGCAAAGAGACCCAGTACTTC.

This clone turned up a few times. This chain uses TRBV5-1 with TRBJ2-7; 11 positions match TRBD2. V was clipped by 1 base and J by 3 bases; unmatched bases: 12. The CDR3 extends over 18 amino acids. The V gene's germline CDR1 is SGHRS and CDR2 YFSETQ. CDR3 nucleotides: TGCGCCAGCAGCTTGTCACCCCCTAGCGGGAGGACGATCTACGAGCAGTACTTC. Translated: CASSLSPPSGRTIYEQYF.

The chain joins TRBV9 to TRBJ1-2, with D perhaps matching TRBD1 (6 bases). This CDR3 has 15 amino acids. Germline CDR1 reads SGDLS; CDR2 reads YYNGEE. The V end was cut by 4 bases, the J end by 3 bases, with 16 bases between. The CDR3 sequence: CASSLQPQGHYGYTF. The CDR3 coding sequence is TGTGCCAGCAGCCTACAGCCCCAGGGGCACTATGGCTACACCTTC.

The J gene is TRBJ1-1, the V gene TRBV5-1; 7 nucleotides align to TRBD1. Germline CDR1 is SGHRS and CDR2 is YFSETQ. Trimming took 4 bases from V and 0 from J; bases not matched to a gene: 3. CDR3 length equals 14 residues. The CDR3 region is CASSRDSMNTEAFF. DNA of the CDR3: TGCGCCAGCAGCCGGGACAGCATGAACACTGAAGCTTTCTTT.

The V and J genes are TRBV4-2 and TRBJ2-2; 8 nucleotides agree with TRBD2. The CDR3 has 14 residues. The germline V gene encodes CDR1 LGHNA and CDR2 YNFKEQ. J lost 6 bases, V lost 4 bases, and 4 bases had no gene match. In nucleotides, the CDR3 is TGTGCCAGCAGCCCAGCGGGGGAGGCCGGGGAGCTGTTTTTT. Protein product: CASSPAGEAGELFF.

The J gene is TRBJ2-1, the V gene TRBV28; D is possibly TRBD2 (5 bases). In germline, CDR1 is MDHEN, CDR2 SYDVKM. The CDR3 is 13 amino acids. V was trimmed by 7 bases and J by 0 bases, leaving 7 bases between them. The CDR3 reads CASIGVSYNEQFF. DNA of the CDR3: TGTGCCAGCATCGGGGTCTCCTACAATGAGCAGTTCTTC. The entire variable domain, with the rest obtained from reference TRBV28 and TRBJ2-1, is as follows: DVKVTQSSRYLVKRTGEKVFLECVQDMDHENMFWYRQDPGLGLRLIYFSYDVKMKEKGDIPEGYSVSREKKERFSLILESASTNQTSMYLCASIGVSYNEQFFGPGTRLTVL.

V is TRBV2 and J is TRBJ1-4; D not resolved. The germline V gene encodes CDR1 SNHLY and CDR2 FYNNEI. The CDR3 runs to 15 residues. The germline V and J ends were trimmed by 3 bases and 10 bases, with 18 bases remaining between them. CDR3 loop: CASSEDFSLWGKLFF. The CDR3, as DNA: TGTGCCAGCAGTGAGGATTTTTCACTATGGGGAAAACTGTTTTTT. Variable domain in full (rest from reference TRBV2 and TRBJ1-4): EPEVTQTPSHQVTQMGQEVILRCVPISNHLYFYWYRQILGQKVEFLVSFYNNEISEKSEIFDDQFSVERPDGSNFTLKIRSTKLEDSAMYFCASSEDFSLWGKLFFGSGTQLSVL.

This chain uses TRBV29-1 with TRBJ2-6; 7 nucleotides line up with TRBD1. From germline, CDR1 is SQVTM and CDR2 ANQGSEA. This CDR3 has 14 residues. V lost 7 bases, J lost 3 bases, and 6 bases stayed unmatched. For the CDR3, the DNA is TGCAGCGCCCGGGACAGAAGTGGGGCCAACGTCCTGACTTTC. This translates into CSARDRSGANVLTF.

V is TRBV19 and J is TRBJ2-3; D possibly corresponds to TRBD1 (5 bases). The germline CDR1 and CDR2 sequences are LNHDA and SQIVND (reference sequence). This CDR3 region has 14 residues. V gave up 6 bases and J gave up 0 bases, with 10 bases separating them. For the CDR3, the DNA is TGTGCCAGTAGGAGAGCAGGGAGCACAGATACGCAGTATTTT. The encoded protein is CASRRAGSTDTQYF.